Shown below are 26 T cell receptor beta chains from a single sample sequenced in a study of T cell responses to AZD1222 COVID-19 vaccine. Repertoires were generated with immunoSEQ multiplex PCR, while TCRdb's copy carries only in-frame clones and drops some. The sample records approximately 180,000 clones, about nine tenths being singletons. This sample comprised peripheral blood, obtained on day 0 of AZD1222 vaccination. Receptor source: an adult in good health.

The rearrangement uses TRBV5-4 and TRBJ1-1; the match to TRBD1 covers 7 bases. V lost 4 bases and J lost 6; bases outside the gene matches: 12. The CDR3 contains 15 residues. Germline V lookup: CDR1 SGHNT, CDR2 YYREEE (reference sequence). In DNA, the CDR3 is TGTGCCAGCAGCACCGCTAGGGCAGGGGGACCTGAAGCTTTCTTT. Protein product: CASSTARAGGPEAFF.

The rearrangement links TRBV30 to TRBJ2-1, with a tentative D call TRBD2 (6 bases). V dropped 3 bases and J dropped 1 base, with 7 bases sitting between them. Looked up from germline, CDR1 is GTSNPN and CDR2 is SVGIG (reference sequence). The CDR3 has 13 amino acids. The CDR3: CAWSGGSYNEQFF. The CDR3 DNA follows: TGTGCCTGGAGCGGGGGATCCTACAATGAGCAGTTCTTC. The full variable domain, with the rest looked up from reference TRBV30 and TRBJ2-1, is SQTIHQWPATLVQPVGSPLSLECTVEGTSNPNLYWYRQAAGRGLQLLFYSVGIGQISSEVPQNLSASRPQDRQFILSSKKLLLSDSGFYLCAWSGGSYNEQFFGPGTRLTVL.

V and J are TRBV28 and TRBJ2-6, with D unclear. Between the trimmed V and J ends, which lost 6 bases and 0 bases, there was a span of 9 bases. There are 15 residues in the CDR3. CDR1 is MDHEN, CDR2 SYDVKM, per germline. CDR3 protein: CASSRLSSGANVLTF. CDR3 in DNA: TGTGCCAGCAGCAGGCTCAGCTCTGGGGCCAACGTCCTGACTTTC.

The V call is TRBV2, the J call TRBJ2-3; 7 nucleotides align to TRBD1. This CDR3 is built from 15 residues. V lost 6 bases, J lost 1 base, and 7 bases stayed unmatched. Germline CDR1 SNHLY, CDR2 FYNNEI. The CDR3 DNA follows: TGTGCCAGCAGCGAGGGGGCTCGGGGCACAGATACGCAGTATTTT. Translation: CASSEGARGTDTQYF.

This chain joins TRBV28 and TRBJ1-5; the match to TRBD1 covers 8 bases. V dropped 7 bases and J dropped 7; count of bases not matched to a gene: 18. In germline, CDR1 is MDHEN, CDR2 SYDVKM. This CDR3 spans 17 amino acids. The CDR3 DNA follows: TGTGCCAGCACCGAACTGGACAGGGCTTTAGGAGGACAGCCCCAGCATTTT. Translated: CASTELDRALGGQPQHF.

This chain connects TRBV2 to TRBJ2-1; possible D gene TRBD2, 5 bases. Trimming left V 8 bases short and J 4 bases short, with 9 bases between. CDR1 and CDR2 from the germline V gene are SNHLY and FYNNEI. The CDR3 runs to 12 residues. For the CDR3, the DNA is TGTGCCAGCGGGAGCCAATACAATGAGCAGTTCTTC. It codes for CASGSQYNEQFF. Based on the CDR3 plus reference TRBV2 and TRBJ2-1, the full variable domain is EPEVTQTPSHQVTQMGQEVILRCVPISNHLYFYWYRQILGQKVEFLVSFYNNEISEKSEIFDDQFSVERPDGSNFTLKIRSTKLEDSAMYFCASGSQYNEQFFGPGTRLTVL.

The J gene is TRBJ2-3, the V gene TRBV2; D is perhaps TRBD2 (7 bases). Deletions cut 7 bases from V and 0 bases from J, with 23 bases between. Germline V gene sequence: CDR1 SNHLY, CDR2 FYNNEI. The CDR3 length is 18 residues. CDR3 in DNA: TGTGCCAGCACCCTGGGGGGGGCGATGATCCTGAGCACAGATACGCAGTATTTT. Its translation is CASTLGGAMILSTDTQYF.

The chain links TRBV3-1 (or the pseudogene TRBV3-2) to TRBJ1-2; a weak D match, TRBD1 (5 bases). Deletions cut 4 bases from V and 3 bases from J, with 12 bases between. CDR3 size: 14 residues. The germline CDR1 and CDR2 sequences are LGHDT and YNNKEL (reference sequence). The CDR3: CASSRPGTDYGYTF. The CDR3 DNA follows: TGTGCCAGCAGCCGTCCCGGGACGGACTATGGCTACACCTTC.

The chain is built from TRBV6-5 and TRBJ2-7; D call uncertain. Looked up from germline, CDR1 is MNHEY and CDR2 is SVGAGI. V was cut by 5 bases and J by 6 bases, with 17 bases left in between. There are 14 residues in the CDR3. CDR3 bases: TGTGCCAGCAGTAAAATCTCTGTTAGAGTCGAGCAGTACTTC. Its translation: CASSKISVRVEQYF.

In its sample, this clone was seen once. The chain has TRBV18 and TRBJ2-7, with D perhaps TRBD1 or TRBD2 (5 bases each). The CDR3 is made up of 13 amino acids. The V end lost 5 bases, the J end lost 7 bases, and 15 bases lay between the germline ends. Germline V gives CDR1 KGHSH, CDR2 LQKENI. Here the CDR3 reads CASSVGTGQEQYF. The CDR3 DNA reads TGTGCCAGCTCAGTCGGGACGGGTCAAGAGCAGTACTTC.

The rearrangement links TRBV6-6 to TRBJ1-2, with a weak D call TRBD1 (5 bases). CDR1 is MNHNY, CDR2 SVGAGI, per germline (reference sequence). This CDR3 is built from 13 residues. V was pared by 4 bases and J by 5 bases, with 11 bases between. The DNA for the CDR3 is TGTGCCAGCAGTTTTGGGACCGCGTATGGCTACACCTTC. Protein product: CASSFGTAYGYTF.

V is TRBV18 and J is TRBJ2-4; D is perhaps TRBD2 (6 bases). The germline V gene encodes CDR1 KGHSH and CDR2 LQKENI. The germline V and J ends were trimmed by 6 bases and 10 bases, with 22 bases remaining between them. This CDR3 contains 15 residues. CDR3 amino acids: CASSRAVTTEGIQYF. CDR3 bases: TGTGCCAGCTCCCGGGCAGTAACGACGGAGGGAATTCAGTACTTC.

The rearrangement uses TRBV15 and TRBJ1-1; D gene uncertain. Trimming stripped 0 bases from V and 4 bases from J, with 6 bases between. The CDR3 extends over 13 amino acids. The germline CDR1 and CDR2 sequences are LNHNV and YYDKDF (reference sequence). In DNA, the CDR3 is TGTGCCACCAGCAGAGATTTGAGCACTGAAGCTTTCTTT. This translates into CATSRDLSTEAFF.

The rearrangement joins TRBV25-1 to TRBJ2-2, with D possibly being TRBD1 (6 bases). Germline assignment: CDR1 MGHDK and CDR2 SYGVNS. There are 17 residues in the CDR3. V lost 0 bases and J 1 base, leaving 12 bases between the germline ends. CDR3 nucleotide sequence: TGTGCCAGCAGTGAATATGGGCAGGGGAGGAACACCGGGGAGCTGTTTTTT. Its protein is CASSEYGQGRNTGELFF.

The rearrangement uses TRBV5-1 and TRBJ1-1; 8 bases map to TRBD1. CDR1 is SGHRS, CDR2 YFSETQ, per germline. The CDR3 length is 16 residues. V lost 7 bases, J lost 2 bases, and 13 bases stayed unmatched. The CDR3 sequence is CASFPDRGLSNTEAFF. For the CDR3, the DNA is TGCGCCAGCTTCCCCGACAGGGGCCTCTCAAACACTGAAGCTTTCTTT.

The chain has TRBV20-1 and TRBJ1-5, with D uncertain. The CDR3 is made up of 14 amino acids. Trimming left V 3 bases short and J 4 bases short, with 13 bases between. The germline gives CDR1 DFQATT, CDR2 SNEGSKA (reference sequence). The CDR3 DNA follows: TGCAGTGCTAGTAAGACGGGGAATAATCAGCCCCAGCATTTT. Its protein is CSASKTGNNQPQHF.

The V call is TRBV10-3, the J call TRBJ2-3; 11 bases agree with TRBD2. This CDR3 is 16 amino acids long. Trimming at V came to 3 bases and at J to 2 bases, leaving 4 bases not matched to a gene. Germline V gene sequence: CDR1 ENHRY, CDR2 SYGVKD. CDR3 nucleotides: TGTGCCATCAGTGATGGGACTAGCGGATTCACAGATACGCAGTATTTT. Translation: CAISDGTSGFTDTQYF.

V is TRBV4-1 and J is TRBJ1-2; D gene ambiguous. The V end lost 4 bases, the J end lost 7 bases, and 16 bases lay between the germline ends. The CDR3 sequence is 14 residues long. Germline V gives CDR1 MGHRA, CDR2 YSYEKL. The CDR3 sequence: CASSLRWGEGGYTF. CDR3 nucleotide sequence: TGCGCCAGCAGCCTACGATGGGGAGAGGGTGGCTACACCTTC.

The rearrangement links TRBV7-9 to TRBJ1-1; 7 bases align to TRBD1. There are 14 residues in the CDR3. Losses at the gene ends were 7 bases for V and 5 bases for J; bases not matched to a gene: 10. Germline V gene data show CDR1 as SEHNR and CDR2 as FQNEAQ (reference sequence). The CDR3: CASTTTGESTEAFF. The CDR3, as DNA: TGTGCCAGCACAACCACAGGGGAGTCAACTGAAGCTTTCTTT. Full variable domain (outside the CDR3, taken from reference TRBV7-9 and TRBJ1-1): DTGVSQNPRHKITKRGQNVTFRCDPISEHNRLYWYRQTLGQGPEFLTYFQNEAQLEKSRLLSDRFSAERPKGSFSTLEIQRTEQGDSAMYLCASTTTGESTEAFFGQGTRLTVV.

This clone was seen only once. The chain employs TRBV2 and TRBJ1-6; unclear D gene. CDR3 length: 14 amino acids. Looked up from germline, CDR1 is SNHLY and CDR2 is FYNNEI. Between the trimmed V and J ends, which lost 1 base and 7 bases, there was a span of 8 bases. The CDR3 DNA reads TGTGCCAGCAGTGAAGAGGGAAGCAATTCACCCCTCCACTTT. Translated: CASSEEGSNSPLHF.

The chain uses TRBV6-5 and TRBJ1-2, with TRBD1 matching over 7 bases. Germline V CDR1 and CDR2: MNHEY, SVGAGI. The CDR3 covers 13 residues. V shed 6 bases, J shed 8 bases, and the junction held 9 bases outside the gene matches. The CDR3: CASSSNRGGGYTF. CDR3 bases: TGTGCCAGCAGCAGTAACAGGGGTGGCGGCTACACCTTC.

This rearrangement joins TRBV6-5 to TRBJ2-6; tentatively, D is TRBD1 (6 bases). V dropped 6 bases and J dropped 2 bases, with 8 bases sitting between them. Germline CDR1 is MNHEY and CDR2 is SVGAGI. CDR3 length equals 14 residues. The CDR3 spells CASRGAAGANVLTF. Here the CDR3 DNA reads TGTGCCAGCAGGGGGGCGGCTGGGGCCAACGTCCTGACTTTC.

The rearrangement links TRBV4-1 to TRBJ2-2; 10 positions agree with TRBD2. Trimming removed 4 bases from V and 5 bases from J; junction bases left unmatched: 10. Germline V CDR1 and CDR2: MGHRA, YSYEKL. The CDR3 is 17 amino acids. This chain's CDR3 is CASSPGRAGGPTGELFF. The CDR3 nucleotides read TGCGCCAGCAGCCCCGGCCGAGCGGGAGGGCCAACCGGGGAGCTGTTTTTT.

This chain connects TRBV6-5 to TRBJ2-7, with a possible D match to TRBD1 (6 bases). Trimming took off 2 bases at V and 1 base at J, with 12 bases between the two ends. The CDR3 sequence is 15 residues long. CDR1 is MNHEY and CDR2 is SVGAGI in the germline V gene. Here the CDR3 DNA reads TGTGCCAGCAGTTACGCCACAGGGTCTTCCTACGAGCAGTACTTC. Amino acid sequence: CASSYATGSSYEQYF.

The gene calls are TRBV19 and TRBJ2-1, with 8 bases identical to TRBD2. In germline, CDR1 is LNHDA, CDR2 SQIVND (reference sequence). CDR3 length equals 15 residues. J gave up 9 bases and V 4 bases, and 11 bases lay outside the gene matches. The CDR3 nucleotides are TGTGCCAGTAGTAGAGGGACTAGTGCGGAAAGTGAGCAGTTCTTC. This gives the protein CASSRGTSAESEQFF.

This clone was recorded once. This chain joins TRBV28 and TRBJ2-7; TRBD2 is a possible D gene (6 bases). With 7 bases removed from V and 2 bases from J, the gap between germline ends came to 15 bases. The CDR3 consists of 14 residues. The germline CDR1 and CDR2 sequences are MDHEN and SYDVKM. CDR3 bases: TGTGCCAGCAATGCCCAGCGGGCCCCCTACGAGCAGTACTTC. Its protein product is CASNAQRAPYEQYF. The whole variable domain, filled in from reference TRBV28 and TRBJ2-7, reads DVKVTQSSRYLVKRTGEKVFLECVQDMDHENMFWYRQDPGLGLRLIYFSYDVKMKEKGDIPEGYSVSREKKERFSLILESASTNQTSMYLCASNAQRAPYEQYFGPGTRLTVT.